This T cell receptor (beta chain) is from a study of HIV-infected patients and healthy controls. This clonotype was found many times. No cell fractionation was done, so the repertoire covers all unsorted peripheral blood T cells. Reverse transcription used about 500 ng RNA and constant-region primers for alpha and beta. Using multiplexing indices, alpha and beta chain libraries were generated apart by chain-specific third strand synthesis. Priming off the SP2 site generated the second strand. One entry per CDR3 protein results from TCRdb running MiXCR on the 5' RACE reads. The profile shows some 13,000 distinct CDR3 sequences, 9.9% of them singletons. Germline assignment: CDR1 SNHLY and CDR2 FYNNEI. The ends were cut back, 0 bases at V and 2 bases at J, with 11 bases in the middle. The CDR3 extends over 15 amino acids.

The receptor was isolated from an adult in good health. V is TRBV2 and J is TRBJ2-7; D not certain. Sequencing was carried out using blood. DNA of the CDR3: TGTGCCAGCAGTGAAGCGGTGGCTGCGGCCTACGAGCAGTACTTC. It specifies CASSEAVAAAYEQYF.